The clone carrying this T cell receptor (beta chain) was recorded a few times. Antigen: not known. The sample belongs to a study of T-cell memory formation after mild COVID-19. From germline, CDR1 is SGHRS and CDR2 YFSETQ. The CDR3 spans 17 residues. V was clipped by 0 bases and J by 3 bases; unmatched bases: 7. Study-wide results and limits: Prior to infection, memory already included some responding clones, suggesting cross-reactive memory joined. Contracting CD4+ clones were located mainly in CM and EM, and CD8+ clones in EMRA.

The 5'RACE method, run with constant-segment primers, produced TCR alpha and TCR beta cDNA libraries (carrying sample barcodes and UMIs). TCRdb reprocessed the 5' RACE reads with MiXCR, giving one entry per CDR3 protein. Of about 290,000 distinct CDR3 sequences listed, about 16% were seen once; the top ten hold roughly 23%. Sequencing was performed on PBMCs or a T cell subset sorted from them (not recorded which). This rearrangement joins TRBV5-1 to TRBJ2-2; 8 bases are shared with TRBD1. The clonotype originates from a man aged 18 to 30 who had mild COVID-19 (a few samples of this study predate the infection). Cell type and time point are not known. CDR3 sequence: CASSLGPQGADTGELFF. The CDR3 bases are TGCGCCAGCAGCTTGGGCCCCCAGGGGGCCGACACCGGGGAGCTGTTTTTT.